These 12 T cell receptor beta chains originate from one sample sequenced in a study of cytomegalovirus exposure and HLA in healthy donors. PCR used 60 Vbeta primers and 13 Jbeta primers. TCRdb keeps only in-frame clones here, not all; method: immunoSEQ multiplex PCR. The table lists roughly 160,000 clones, approximately 79% of them singletons. Sequencing was carried out using PBMCs. Every receptor here comes from a man aged 40-55 years in good health and CMV-seronegative.

The chain carries TRBV15 and TRBJ2-7; tentative D call: TRBD1 (5 bases). This CDR3 has 15 residues. Germline CDR1 and CDR2: LNHNV and YYDKDF (reference sequence). V lost 0 bases and J lost 2, with 11 bases in between. DNA of the CDR3: TGTGCCACCAGCAGAGATTTCGGCAGGGCCTACGAGCAGTACTTC. The encoded protein is CATSRDFGRAYEQYF.

V and J are TRBV5-4 and TRBJ2-4, with D possibly being TRBD2 (6 bases). CDR1 is SGHNT and CDR2 is YYREEE in the germline V gene (reference sequence). CDR3 length: 13 amino acids. V shed 6 bases and J shed 8 bases, with 15 bases lying between them. As DNA, the CDR3 is TGTGCCAGCAACGACCGTTGGGAGGACATTCAGTACTTC. Protein sequence: CASNDRWEDIQYF.

The chain has TRBV10-3 and TRBJ2-3; D might be TRBD1 (6 bases). Trimming took 10 bases from V and 4 from J, leaving 18 bases between them. The CDR3 extends over 14 amino acids. Germline V gene data show CDR1 as ENHRY and CDR2 as SYGVKD. The CDR3 DNA follows: TGTGCCACCGTAAGAGAGACAGGCTCAGATACGCAGTATTTT. Translation gives CATVRETGSDTQYF.

V usage is TRBV7-9 and J usage is TRBJ2-1; 9 nucleotides align to TRBD2. The trim removed 10 bases at V and 7 bases at J, leaving 11 bases unmatched. The germline V gene has CDR1 SEHNR and CDR2 FQNEAQ (reference sequence). The CDR3 is made up of 14 amino acids. In nucleotides, the CDR3 is TGTGCCACCCGAGGCGGGAGGGCCGAAAATGAGCAGTTCTTC. Translated, it gives CATRGGRAENEQFF. Filled out from reference TRBV7-9 and TRBJ2-1, the complete variable domain reads DTGVSQNPRHKITKRGQNVTFRCDPISEHNRLYWYRQTLGQGPEFLTYFQNEAQLEKSRLLSDRFSAERPKGSFSTLEIQRTEQGDSAMYLCATRGGRAENEQFFGPGTRLTVL.

Of note for this clone: The junction does not match germline at one end; this may be a read error. The chain combines TRBV28 with TRBJ2-7; 7 positions match TRBD2. This CDR3 spans 12 amino acids. The germline gives CDR1 MDHEN, CDR2 SYDVKM. The CDR3 bases are TGTGCCAGCAGTTTCAGTACTAGCGTTGCTTCATTC. The encoded protein is CASSFSTSVASF.

In DNA, the CDR3 is TGTGCCAGCAAGGAGGGGTTGGGTTTTACAGATACGCAGTATTTT. Protein: CASKEGLGFTDTQYF. The J gene is TRBJ2-3, the V gene TRBV6-5; possibly TRBD2 for D (6 bases). The CDR3 runs 15 residues. Germline V gene lookup returns CDR1 MNHEY and CDR2 SVGAGI. The V gene lost 7 bases and the J gene lost 3 bases, with 17 bases spanning the gap.

As regards this clone: This sample also contains other DNA sequences that code for the same CDR3. The chain has TRBV29-1 and TRBJ1-5; TRBD1 matches at 7 bases. There are 12 residues in the CDR3. Unmatched junction bases numbered 6, after V lost 6 bases and J lost 7 bases. Germline CDR1 and CDR2: SQVTM and ANQGSEA. The DNA of the CDR3 is TGCAGCGTCGGAGGGGGCGGGCAGCCCCAGCATTTT. Translated: CSVGGGGQPQHF. Variable domain in full (rest from reference TRBV29-1 and TRBJ1-5): SAVISQKPSRDICQRGTSLTIQCQVDSQVTMMFWYRQQPGQSLTLIATANQGSEATYESGFVIDKFPISRPNLTFSTLTVSNMSPEDSSIYLCSVGGGGQPQHFGDGTRLSIL.

This chain links TRBV6-5 with TRBJ1-3; possible D gene TRBD1, 6 bases. CDR3 length equals 16 residues. Between the trimmed V and J ends, which lost 0 bases and 7 bases, there was a span of 16 bases. The germline CDR1 and CDR2 sequences are MNHEY and SVGAGI. The CDR3 DNA reads TGTGCCAGCAGTTACTCAAAGCCAGGGGTCGGCAACACCATATATTTT. The encoded protein is CASSYSKPGVGNTIYF.

V is TRBV6-6 and J is TRBJ2-7; D perhaps matches TRBD2 (5 bases). The CDR3 runs 13 residues. Trimming pared 4 bases from V and 6 bases from J, leaving 13 bases between. Germline-derived CDR1 and CDR2 are MNHNY and SVGAGI (reference sequence). CDR3 nucleotide sequence: TGTGCCAGCAGTTGGGATTCCAGCGGCGAGCAGTACTTC. As protein: CASSWDSSGEQYF.

This clone was detected only once. V usage is TRBV6-1 and J usage is TRBJ1-1, with a tentative D call TRBD1 (6 bases). V lost 8 bases to trimming and J lost 3 bases, with 13 bases between them. The germline CDR1 and CDR2 sequences are MNHNS and SASEGT. The CDR3 contains 13 residues. The CDR3 region is CASEGGGYTEAFF. The CDR3 DNA sequence: TGTGCCAGCGAGGGGGGGGGCTACACTGAAGCTTTCTTT.

The chain couples TRBV28 to TRBJ1-1; D possibly corresponds to TRBD1 (5 bases). The V and J ends lost 8 bases and 1 base respectively, with 8 bases between them. CDR1 is MDHEN, CDR2 SYDVKM, per germline. The CDR3 covers 12 residues. CDR3 region: CASGGANTEAFF. CDR3 DNA sequence: TGTGCCAGCGGAGGGGCGAACACTGAAGCTTTCTTT.

The chain links TRBV18 to TRBJ1-3; D might be TRBD1 (6 bases). There are 17 residues in the CDR3. V was clipped by 1 base and J by 0 bases, with 13 bases between them. Germline V gene data show CDR1 as KGHSH and CDR2 as LQKENI. The CDR3 DNA reads as TGTGCCAGCTCACCACTGCGGCAGGGGACCTCTGGAAACACCATATATTTT. The encoded protein is CASSPLRQGTSGNTIYF.